Each of the 15 T cell receptor beta chains below was sequenced from the same sample in a study of shared clonotypes between healthy human individuals (dated by TCRdb to 2019 to 2021). The method was the immunoSEQ multiplex PCR assay. TCRdb took over this immuneACCESS table, retaining in-frame rearrangements with V and J assigned. Such tables are incomplete; in checked studies, under half of the missing clones stem from an unresolved V gene, and the remainder is unexplained. Across this sample there are about 980,000 clones, with approximately 80% seen only once. The ten largest clones represent roughly 1.5% of the sample. Sequenced material: memory CD4+ T cells sorted from blood. In the paper's terms, the cell subset or site label means: CD45RA-negative fraction. The receptors here all came from a man in his late teens or twenties in good health.

This chain uses TRBV29-1 with TRBJ2-3; the match to TRBD2 covers 12 bases. The trim removed 6 bases at V and 2 bases at J, leaving 6 bases unmatched. CDR3 length: 15 residues. Germline lookup yields CDR1 SQVTM and CDR2 ANQGSEA. The CDR3 reads CSVVPSGGATDTQYF. Here the CDR3 DNA reads TGCAGCGTCGTCCCTAGCGGGGGGGCCACAGATACGCAGTATTTT.

In this sample, this clone turned up a few times. The chain employs TRBV6-1 and TRBJ2-7; D call uncertain. Germline CDR1 is MNHNS and CDR2 is SASEGT. Trimming cost V 7 bases and J 3 bases, with 16 bases left between them. CDR3 size: 14 residues. For the CDR3, the DNA is TGTGCCAGCACGTTCAGGTCGACTTTCTACGAGCAGTACTTC. It encodes CASTFRSTFYEQYF.

The rearrangement links TRBV19 to TRBJ1-1; D is undetermined. The CDR3 has 14 residues. The V end was cut by 3 bases, the J end by 7 bases, with 15 bases between. Germline CDR1 LNHDA, CDR2 SQIVND (reference sequence). CDR3 coding DNA: TGTGCCAGTAGTATTAGGGCGGCGGATGGTGAAGCTTTCTTT. It specifies CASSIRAADGEAFF.

This rearrangement joins TRBV10-3 to TRBJ1-4; D is perhaps TRBD1 (5 bases). The CDR3 has 15 residues. Germline-derived CDR1 and CDR2 are ENHRY and SYGVKD. V lost 0 bases and J 8 bases, leaving 13 bases between the germline ends. The CDR3 DNA reads TGTGCCATCAGTGAGTCGGGGCGGTCGGTGGAAAAACTGTTTTTT. Protein product: CAISESGRSVEKLFF.

The chain recombines TRBV6-5 with TRBJ1-5; 12 positions match TRBD1. The V segment lost 6 bases and the J segment 6 bases; nucleotides outside the gene matches: 6. The V gene's germline CDR1 is MNHEY and CDR2 SVGAGI. The CDR3 covers 15 residues. CDR3 sequence: CASSLGTGGGQPQHF. CDR3 bases: TGTGCCAGCAGCCTTGGGACAGGGGGCGGTCAGCCCCAGCATTTT.

The V and J genes are TRBV6-5 and TRBJ1-1; the D is unclear. The germline V and J ends were trimmed by 7 bases and 0 bases, with 9 bases remaining between them. The CDR3 sequence is 13 residues long. CDR1 is MNHEY, CDR2 SVGAGI, per germline. CDR3 sequence: CASKVGVNTEAFF. The CDR3 DNA follows: TGTGCCAGCAAGGTGGGAGTGAACACTGAAGCTTTCTTT.

The chain is built from TRBV7-2 and TRBJ2-2; 8 bases agree with TRBD2. Germline values: CDR1 SGHTA, CDR2 FQGNSA. Germline trimming cut 5 bases from V and 3 bases from J; bases unmatched to any gene: 8. The CDR3 covers 16 residues. DNA of the CDR3: TGTGCCAGCAGCCCGGAGGCTAGCGGGTACACCGGGGAGCTGTTTTTT. Residues: CASSPEASGYTGELFF.

In this sample, this clone turned up a few times. The chain has TRBV6-1 and TRBJ2-7, with TRBD1 matching 9 bases. Trimming removed 2 bases from V and 2 bases from J; junction bases left unmatched: 7. The CDR3 is made up of 16 amino acids. The germline CDR1 and CDR2 sequences are MNHNS and SASEGT. This CDR3 is CASSERGQGAAYEQYF. CDR3 nucleotide sequence: TGTGCCAGCAGTGAAAGGGGACAGGGAGCGGCCTACGAGCAGTACTTC.

This clone turned up a few times. The V and J genes are TRBV18 and TRBJ1-2, with TRBD1 identical over 8 bases. Germline CDR1 reads KGHSH; CDR2 reads LQKENI. The CDR3 is 15 amino acids. Trimming at V came to 7 bases and at J to 4 bases, leaving 11 bases not matched to a gene. CDR3 coding DNA: TGTGCCAGCTTGGTTACCCGGACAGGGATCTATGGCTACACCTTC. This translates into CASLVTRTGIYGYTF.

V and J are TRBV10-1 and TRBJ2-5, with 10 nucleotides matching TRBD1. Germline V gives CDR1 WNHNN, CDR2 SYGVQD (reference sequence). The CDR3 runs to 14 residues. J lost 5 bases, V lost 5 bases, and 5 bases had no gene match. CDR3 coding DNA: TGCGCCAGCAGTCGGGACAGGGGAGGGGAGACCCAGTACTTC. As protein: CASSRDRGGETQYF.

V is TRBV4-1 and J is TRBJ1-2, with D tentatively TRBD1 (5 bases). Trimming cost V 1 base and J 0 bases, with 12 bases left between them. Germline lookup yields CDR1 MGHRA and CDR2 YSYEKL. This CDR3 region has 16 residues. CDR3 coding DNA: TGCGCCAGCAGCCAAGGCGGGACGGCGGCTAACTATGGCTACACCTTC. It yields the protein CASSQGGTAANYGYTF.

This chain uses TRBV29-1 with TRBJ2-7; D not certain. The CDR3 covers 12 residues. Germline V gives CDR1 SQVTM, CDR2 ANQGSEA. V was clipped by 4 bases and J by 2 bases, with 9 bases between them. CDR3 nucleotides: TGCAGCGTTGGGGCAGGAACCTACGAGCAGTACTTC. As protein: CSVGAGTYEQYF.

This clone is a singleton in its sample. The chain has TRBV5-1 and TRBJ2-3; the match to TRBD1 covers 8 bases. Looked up from germline, CDR1 is SGHRS and CDR2 is YFSETQ. The CDR3 has 15 amino acids. With V trimmed by 4 bases and J by 4 bases, 8 bases remained unmatched. The CDR3 bases are TGCGCCAGCAGCCCCCAGGGGGCGGTAGCAGATACGCAGTATTTT. Its protein is CASSPQGAVADTQYF.

The J gene is TRBJ2-7, the V gene TRBV11-2; 11 nucleotides line up with TRBD1. Germline CDR1 reads SGHAT; CDR2 reads FQNNGV. V shed 2 bases, J shed 4 bases, and the junction held 7 bases outside the gene matches. The CDR3 is 16 residues long. CDR3 bases: TGTGCCAGCAGCTTAATATACGGACAGGGGGCTTACGAGCAGTACTTC. Translation gives CASSLIYGQGAYEQYF.

The rearrangement uses TRBV6-5 and TRBJ2-7; D perhaps matches TRBD1 (5 bases). The CDR3 has 14 residues. Germline CDR1 reads MNHEY; CDR2 reads SVGAGI. V dropped 6 bases and J dropped 6 bases, with 18 bases sitting between them. The CDR3 DNA reads TGTGCCAGCAGCCCCAGTTCAGGGTGGGGCGAGCAGTACTTC. Its protein is CASSPSSGWGEQYF.